A selection of T cell receptor beta chains follows, all from one sample in a study of cytomegalovirus exposure and HLA in healthy donors. This table comes from immunoSEQ multiplex PCR, and its TCRdb copy is limited to in-frame clones, with some not included. The data show about 200,000 clones, 75% to 90% seen once. The sequenced sample was PBMCs. These receptors were collected from a woman aged 25-40 years in good health and CMV-seronegative. CDR3s include the opening cysteine and the closing phenylalanine or tryptophan. D genes are given only for firm matches.

V gene	D gene	J gene	CDR3 DNA	CDR3 protein
TRBV7-9	NA	TRBJ1-1	TGTGCCAGCAGCTCCAGGCTCCCGGGGACTGAAGCTTTCTTT	CASSSRLPGTEAFF
TRBV27	TRBD2	TRBJ2-2	TGTGCCAGCAGACCGGGACTACCAAACACCGGGGAGCTGTTTTTT	CASRPGLPNTGELFF
TRBV5-1	NA	TRBJ2-3	TGCGCCAGCAGCGTAGCGGCCCGCACAGATACGCAGTATTTT	CASSVAARTDTQYF
TRBV4-2	NA	TRBJ1-2	TGTGCCAGCAGCCAAGATTCAGGGGCCTATGGCTACACCTTC	CASSQDSGAYGYTF
TRBV11-2	TRBD2	TRBJ2-1	TGTGCCAGCAGCTTAATTGGGCTAGCGGACAATGAGCAGTTCTTC	CASSLIGLADNEQFF
TRBV5-1	NA	TRBJ2-1	TGCGCCAGCAGGATGGAACAGGGAGGGTTCTACAATGAGCAGTTCTTC	CASRMEQGGFYNEQFF
TRBV7-3	TRBD2	TRBJ2-1	TGTGCCAGCAGCTCTAGCGGGAACCCACCAGACAATGAGCAGTTCTTC	CASSSSGNPPDNEQFF
TRBV28	TRBD1	TRBJ1-5	TGTGCCAGCAGTTTATGGACAGGGGGCCAGCCCCAGCATTTT	CASSLWTGGQPQHF
TRBV2	NA	TRBJ2-5	TGTGCCAGCAGTGAAGCGGCCAGTCAAGAGACCCAGTACTTC	CASSEAASQETQYF
TRBV4-2	TRBD2	TRBJ2-7	TGTGCTACCCAAAAGGAGCGGGGCTACGAGCAGTACTTC	CATQKERGYEQYF
TRBV11-3	NA	TRBJ2-5	TGTGCCAGCAGCCCCGGGGGTGCGGAAGAGACCCAGTACTTC	CASSPGGAEETQYF
TRBV6-5	NA	TRBJ1-2	TGTGCCAGCCCGAGTGGCTACACCTTC	CASPSGYTF
TRBV10-3	TRBD1	TRBJ1-2	TGTGCCATCTCGGGACAGGCGAACTATGGCTACACCTTC	CAISGQANYGYTF
TRBV6-1	TRBD2	TRBJ2-1	TGTGCCAGCCATCAGGGTAGCGGGAATCAGCAGTTCTTC	CASHQGSGNQQFF
TRBV7-9	TRBD1	TRBJ2-7	TGTGCCAGCAGCCCCAAGACCGGACAGGGGGATTCCTCCTACGAGCAGTACTTC	CASSPKTGQGDSSYEQYF
TRBV20-1	NA	TRBJ2-3	TGCACGGGGGAGAGTGTAGATACGCAGTATTTT	CTGESVDTQYF
TRBV6-1	TRBD1	TRBJ2-2	TGTGCCAGCAGAGAACGGGATTTAACAGGGGGCACCGGGGAGCTGTTTTTT	CASRERDLTGGTGELFF